A single sample is the source of the 12 T cell receptor beta chains below, sequenced in a study of STAT3 mutations in large granular lymphocyte leukemia. Whole-study findings and limits: Every T-LGLL patient had at least one immunodominant TCRbeta clonotype.

Antigen specificity for these receptors is unknown. The repertoire was sequenced with immunoSEQ multiplex PCR; TCRdb's copy has only in-frame clones and lacks some. The table has about 13,000 clones, about 88% seen once. Sequences were obtained from peripheral blood mononuclear cells. The origin of the receptors is a man aged 35-49 years with T-cell large granular lymphocyte leukemia. Some clones in this sample may be carry-over from other donors' samples.

This clone appeared a single time. The chain links TRBV28 to TRBJ1-1; D unclear. V lost 7 bases and J 1 base, leaving 10 bases between the germline ends. From germline, CDR1 is MDHEN and CDR2 SYDVKM. The CDR3 runs 13 residues. The CDR3 spells CASNPPTNTEAFF. In nucleotides, the CDR3 is TGTGCCAGCAATCCACCAACGAACACTGAAGCTTTCTTT.

The CDR3 loop is CASSLRLAGGSKETQYF. In DNA, the CDR3 is TGCGCCAGCAGCCTTAGACTAGCAGGCGGGTCCAAAGAGACCCAGTACTTC. The chain links TRBV4-1 to TRBJ2-5; 7 bases line up with TRBD2. Germline V gene lookup returns CDR1 MGHRA and CDR2 YSYEKL. The CDR3 runs 17 residues. Germline trimming cut 4 bases from V and 3 bases from J; bases unmatched to any gene: 14.

The gene calls are TRBV7-6 and TRBJ2-7; 7 bases align to TRBD1. The CDR3 runs to 16 residues. The V gene's germline CDR1 is SGHVS and CDR2 FNYEAQ. The V and J ends lost 4 bases and 3 bases, in that order; junction bases with no gene match: 12. The CDR3 region has the DNA TGTGCCAGCAGCTCGGAACCGGGACAGCTCTTCTACGAGCAGTACTTC. Translated, it gives CASSSEPGQLFYEQYF.

This clone occurred once. The rearrangement links TRBV7-9 to TRBJ2-1; 8 nucleotides match TRBD1. The CDR3 consists of 16 residues. V gave up 5 bases and J gave up 7 bases; unmatched junction bases: 13. Looked up from germline, CDR1 is SEHNR and CDR2 is FQNEAQ (reference sequence). As DNA, the CDR3 is TGTGCCAGCAGCGCCGGACAGGGATTGGGTGGGAATGAGCAGTTCTTC. This gives the protein CASSAGQGLGGNEQFF.

Notes on this clone: A read error may produce the germline difference seen at one junction end. The chain recombines TRBV5-4 with TRBJ2-7, with D possibly TRBD2 on 6 matching bases. Looked up from germline, CDR1 is SGHNT and CDR2 is YYREEE (reference sequence). CDR3 size: 16 residues. CDR3 nucleotide sequence: TGTGCCAGCGGGACCTTAGGGACTGGTGATCCGTACGTGCAGTACTTC. This translates into CASGTLGTGDPYVQYF.

This clone was recorded only once. The chain is built from TRBV27 and TRBJ1-5; D might be TRBD1 (5 bases). The germline V and J ends were trimmed by 5 bases and 2 bases, with 19 bases remaining between them. Germline CDR1 reads MNHEY; CDR2 reads SMNVEV (reference sequence). The CDR3 loop spans 17 amino acids. The CDR3 protein is CASSPLQGGFGNQPQHF. CDR3 DNA sequence: TGTGCCAGCAGTCCCCTTCAGGGAGGTTTCGGCAATCAGCCCCAGCATTTT.

V gene TRBV5-1 combines with J gene TRBJ2-1; a possible D gene is TRBD2 (5 bases). Germline values: CDR1 SGHRS, CDR2 YFSETQ. With 4 bases removed from V and 7 bases from J, the gap between germline ends came to 12 bases. CDR3 length equals 13 residues. The CDR3 region has the DNA TGCGCCAGCAGCCCTGGGAGCGTTAATGAGCAGTTCTTC. Amino acids: CASSPGSVNEQFF.

This clone was picked up one time. This sequence joins TRBV5-6 and TRBJ1-2; maybe TRBD1 (5 bases). Per germline, CDR1 SGHDT and CDR2 YYEEEE. V was pared by 0 bases and J by 0 bases, with 12 bases between. This CDR3 has 16 residues. The CDR3 loop reads CASSLEGALANYGYTF. DNA for the CDR3: TGTGCCAGCAGCTTGGAAGGGGCCCTGGCTAACTATGGCTACACCTTC. Variable domain in full (rest from reference TRBV5-6 and TRBJ1-2): DAGVTQSPTHLIKTRGQQVTLRCSPKSGHDTVSWYQQALGQGPQFIFQYYEEEERQRGNFPDRFSGHQFPNYSSELNVNALLLGDSALYLCASSLEGALANYGYTFGSGTRLTVV.

V gene TRBV11-2 combines with J gene TRBJ1-6, with 8 bases aligning to TRBD1. Trimming removed 4 bases from V and 7 bases from J; junction bases left unmatched: 3. In germline, CDR1 is SGHAT, CDR2 FQNNGV. The length of the CDR3 is 14 residues. The CDR3, as DNA: TGTGCCAGCAGCTCACAGGGGGAGAATTCACCCCTCCACTTT. Translation: CASSSQGENSPLHF.

V usage is TRBV7-9 and J usage is TRBJ2-5; a weak D match, TRBD2 (5 bases). The CDR3 is made up of 17 amino acids. Germline V gene sequence: CDR1 SEHNR, CDR2 FQNEAQ (reference sequence). V lost 1 base, J lost 5 bases, and 20 bases lay in between. CDR3 amino acids: CASSLDSEERWMETQYF. CDR3 DNA: TGTGCCAGCAGCTTAGATTCGGAGGAGAGGTGGATGGAGACCCAGTACTTC.

A single count supports this clone. The V gene is TRBV5-5, the J gene TRBJ2-7, with TRBD1 matching over 7 bases. V lost 0 bases and J lost 1; bases outside the gene matches: 4. Germline assignment: CDR1 SGHKS and CDR2 YYEKEE (reference sequence). This CDR3 is built from 15 residues. The CDR3 protein is CASSLEAGGSYEQYF. CDR3 nucleotide sequence: TGTGCCAGCAGCTTGGAGGCAGGGGGATCCTACGAGCAGTACTTC.

The rearrangement joins TRBV30 to TRBJ2-3; D unclear. The CDR3 loop spans 12 amino acids. CDR1 and CDR2 (germline): GTSNPN, SVGIG (reference sequence). Trimming removed 6 bases at V and 0 bases at J, with 7 bases between. The CDR3 DNA reads TGTGCCTGTCCTAGTAGCACAGATACGCAGTATTTT. This sequence encodes CACPSSTDTQYF.